This entry is about one T cell receptor beta chain. Source study methods: Reference gene primer amplification gave estimated nucleated cell counts. Profiling relied on immunoSEQ multiplex PCR, and the TCRdb table lists in-frame clones only, not all of them. The V and J calls and clone size were taken over from that table, and D and trimming were inferred from the DNA. Of about 210,000 clones in the sample, 88% were seen once. The source of the sample is a study of blood T cell repertoires in COVID-19. Whole-study context: Collection of acute and convalescent COVID-19 samples took place in the United States, Italy and Spain. The cDNA or gDNA used as material had been derived from T cells, B-cell-depleted T cells, or PBMCs.

This CDR3 is 13 amino acids long. Germline CDR1 MDHEN, CDR2 SYDVKM. With 8 bases clipped from V and 6 bases from J, the junction kept 10 bases outside the gene matches. The rearrangement joins TRBV28 to TRBJ2-7, with TRBD1 identical over 7 bases. The sequence was collected from a man aged 70 or older with acute or convalescent COVID-19. Source material: peripheral blood. The CDR3 here is CASGLDRVGEQYF. CDR3 coding DNA: TGTGCCAGCGGCTTAGACAGGGTCGGCGAGCAGTACTTC.